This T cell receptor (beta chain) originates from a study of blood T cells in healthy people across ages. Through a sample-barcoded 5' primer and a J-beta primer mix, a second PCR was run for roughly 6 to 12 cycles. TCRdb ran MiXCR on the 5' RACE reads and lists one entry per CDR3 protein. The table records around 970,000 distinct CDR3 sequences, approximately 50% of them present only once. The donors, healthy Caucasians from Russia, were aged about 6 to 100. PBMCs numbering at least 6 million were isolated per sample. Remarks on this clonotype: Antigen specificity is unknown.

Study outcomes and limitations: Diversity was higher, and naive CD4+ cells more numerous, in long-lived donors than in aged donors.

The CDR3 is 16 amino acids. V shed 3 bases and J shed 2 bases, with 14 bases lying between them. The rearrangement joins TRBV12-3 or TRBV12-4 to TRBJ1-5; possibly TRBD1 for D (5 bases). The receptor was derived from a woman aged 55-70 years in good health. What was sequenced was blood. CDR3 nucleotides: TGTGCCAGCAGTTTCAGGGCAAGGGCGGGCAATCAGCCCCAGCATTTT. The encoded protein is CASSFRARAGNQPQHF.